The 30 T cell receptor beta chains below all came from one sample that was sequenced in a study of Graves' ophthalmopathy and Graves' hyperthyroidism. TCR beta CDR3 regions were amplified from RNA transcripts. Scientists carried out first-round RT-PCR using HTBI primers and then a second-round multiplex PCR. In TCRdb, the multiplex PCR reads were re-called with MiXCR into one record per CDR3 protein. The data contain approximately 1.2 million distinct CDR3 sequences, 35% to 40% of them singletons. Specimen: peripheral blood or thyroid tissue (not recorded which). These receptors all stem from an adult man with Graves' hyperthyroidism.

The J gene is TRBJ1-1, the V gene TRBV10-1, with 8 bases matching TRBD1. There are 17 residues in the CDR3. Germline V CDR1 and CDR2: WNHNN, SYGVQD (reference sequence). Trimming at V came to 3 bases and at J to 0 bases, leaving 9 bases not matched to a gene. CDR3 amino acids: CASSDDTPRGLNTEAFF. CDR3 bases: TGCGCCAGCAGTGATGATACACCCAGGGGGCTGAACACTGAAGCTTTCTTT.

This clonotype was seen a handful of times. The chain recombines TRBV4-3 with TRBJ1-2, with D possibly being TRBD1 (5 bases). The CDR3 runs 14 residues. Deletions cut 0 bases from V and 4 bases from J, with 9 bases between. Germline CDR1 LGHNA, CDR2 YSLEER. CDR3 region: CASSQDWTLYGYTF. For the CDR3, the DNA is TGCGCCAGCAGCCAAGATTGGACACTCTATGGCTACACCTTC.

The rearrangement uses TRBV11-2 and TRBJ2-5; 7 nucleotides align to TRBD1. Germline V lookup: CDR1 SGHAT, CDR2 FQNNGV. V lost 5 bases, J lost 4 bases, and 7 bases stayed unmatched. The CDR3 sequence is 14 residues long. CDR3 bases: TGTGCCAGCAGCGTAGGACAGGCTGGAGAGACCCAGTACTTC. Translating it yields CASSVGQAGETQYF.

This clonotype came up many times. At one end the junction does not follow the germline gene, possibly because of a read error. The chain carries TRBV20-1 and TRBJ1-1; D is uncertain. Germline V gene data show CDR1 as DFQATT and CDR2 as SNEGSKA (reference sequence). The CDR3 spans 11 residues. The CDR3 protein is CSAREGSVFGF. The CDR3 coding sequence is TGCAGTGCTAGAGAGGGTAGTGTATTTGGCTTT.

On this clonotype itself: Its ends do not fully match the called genes, so a read error is possible. The CDR3 spells CASSVSQGEQCF. The CDR3 region has the DNA TGTGCCAGCAGCGTATCCCAGGGCGAGCAGTGCTTC. This chain links TRBV5-1 with TRBJ2-7; maybe TRBD1 (5 bases). The CDR3 has 12 residues. In germline, CDR1 is SGHRS, CDR2 YFSETQ.

This clonotype appeared many times. The chain carries TRBV7-2 and TRBJ2-2; D ambiguous. CDR3 length: 14 amino acids. Germline lookup yields CDR1 SGHTA and CDR2 FQGNSA. V was trimmed by 3 bases and J by 4 bases, leaving 9 bases between them. The CDR3 here is CASSLYTSTGELFF. CDR3 coding DNA: TGTGCCAGCAGCTTGTACACCTCCACCGGGGAGCTGTTTTTT.

This clonotype was detected ten times or more. The V gene is TRBV4-1, the J gene TRBJ2-7; 9 bases are shared with TRBD2. The germline gives CDR1 MGHRA, CDR2 YSYEKL. J was trimmed by 7 bases and V by 0 bases; bases with no gene match: 7. The CDR3 runs 15 residues. The DNA of the CDR3 is TGCGCCAGCAGCCAAGAATTAGCGGGGGTTGGGGAGCAGTACTTC. Translating it yields CASSQELAGVGEQYF.

This clonotype was seen at least ten times. The chain joins TRBV15 to TRBJ1-4; 10 bases fit TRBD1. The trim removed 3 bases at V and 5 bases at J, leaving 0 bases unmatched. Germline V CDR1 and CDR2: LNHNV, YYDKDF (reference sequence). This CDR3 contains 14 residues. This chain's CDR3 is CATSRTGGNEKLFF. CDR3 sequence (DNA): TGTGCCACCAGCAGGACAGGGGGCAATGAAAAACTGTTTTTT.

There are many counts of this clonotype. The rearrangement joins TRBV20-1 to TRBJ1-2, with TRBD1 as a possible D gene (5 bases). Germline values: CDR1 DFQATT, CDR2 SNEGSKA (reference sequence). The CDR3 totals 12 residues. The germline V and J ends were trimmed by 6 bases and 9 bases, with 17 bases remaining between them. As DNA, the CDR3 is TGCAGTGCACGCAGCCCTTCAGGGAGCTACACCTTC. It specifies CSARSPSGSYTF.

The rearrangement uses TRBV10-3 and TRBJ1-6; 10 nucleotides align to TRBD1. This CDR3 contains 15 residues. J was trimmed by 9 bases and V by 6 bases; bases with no gene match: 8. Per the germline V gene, CDR1 is ENHRY and CDR2 is SYGVKD. DNA of the CDR3: TGTGCCATCAGCTTCGGGGGACAGGGGAGTTCACCCCTCCACTTT. The encoded protein is CAISFGGQGSSPLHF.

The CDR3 region is CASVVPGVRETQYF. In DNA, the CDR3 is TGTGCCAGCGTTGTCCCAGGGGTACGGGAGACCCAGTACTTC. V usage is TRBV25-1 and J usage is TRBJ2-5, with D perhaps TRBD1 (6 bases). This CDR3 region has 14 residues. Germline loops: CDR1 MGHDK, CDR2 SYGVNS. Deletions cut 8 bases from V and 5 bases from J, with 18 bases between.

This clonotype appeared many times. The chain employs TRBV6-6 and TRBJ1-2; TRBD1 might be the D (5 bases). V gave up 7 bases and J gave up 8 bases, with 14 bases separating them. The germline CDR1 and CDR2 sequences are MNHNY and SVGAGI (reference sequence). The length of the CDR3 is 12 residues. The CDR3 here is CASTLVGDGYTF. In DNA form, the CDR3 reads TGTGCCAGCACCCTGGTCGGGGACGGCTACACCTTC.

Concerning this clonotype itself: A much larger clone differs from this one at a single base, so this may be a read error. This chain joins TRBV20-1 and TRBJ2-7; 7 positions agree with TRBD1. Germline lookup yields CDR1 DFQATT and CDR2 SNEGSKA (reference sequence). This CDR3 has 13 residues. The CDR3 spells CSAQRDSSYGQYF. CDR3 nucleotides: TGCAGTGCCCAAAGGGACAGCTCCTACGGGCAGTACTTC.

This clonotype came up a few times. The V call is TRBV5-1, the J call TRBJ2-7, with D tentatively TRBD1 (5 bases). Germline V lookup: CDR1 SGHRS, CDR2 YFSETQ. Trimming stripped 3 bases from V and 3 bases from J, with 16 bases between. CDR3 size: 15 residues. CDR3 sequence (DNA): TGCGCCAGCAGCTCGTTAGCTAGGGGCGGCTACGAGCAGTACTTC. This encodes CASSSLARGGYEQYF.

This clonotype has a handful of counts. The rearrangement joins TRBV9 to TRBJ1-3, with 7 bases aligning to TRBD1. The V segment lost 4 bases and the J segment 5 bases; nucleotides outside the gene matches: 12. The CDR3 is 16 residues long. CDR1 is SGDLS and CDR2 is YYNGEE in the germline V gene. The CDR3 loop reads CASSQRTGRFRNTIYF. In nucleotides, the CDR3 is TGTGCCAGCAGCCAGAGGACAGGACGCTTTAGAAACACCATATATTTT. Together with reference TRBV9 and TRBJ1-3, the CDR3 gives the full variable domain: DSGVTQTPKHLITATGQRVTLRCSPRSGDLSVYWYQQSLDQGLQFLIQYYNGEERAKGNILERFSAQQFPDLHSELNLSSLELGDSALYFCASSQRTGRFRNTIYFGEGSWLTVV.

This clonotype has a handful of counts. The V and J genes are TRBV30 and TRBJ1-3; no reliable D call. This CDR3 is 11 amino acids long. Trimming pared 2 bases from V and 5 bases from J, leaving 4 bases between. The germline V gene encodes CDR1 GTSNPN and CDR2 SVGIG (reference sequence). In nucleotides, the CDR3 is TGTGCCTGGAGTACTCGAAACACCATATATTTT. Amino acids: CAWSTRNTIYF.

The rearrangement links TRBV6-5 to TRBJ1-5; D is unclear. Germline V CDR1 and CDR2: MNHEY, SVGAGI. The CDR3 totals 10 residues. Trimming left V 6 bases short and J 14 bases short, with 11 bases between. CDR3 protein: CASSRGNEHF. Here the CDR3 DNA reads TGTGCCAGCAGCCGAGGGAACGAGCATTTT.

The sample holds a few counts of this clonotype. This sequence joins TRBV12-3 or TRBV12-4 and TRBJ1-5; D is perhaps TRBD1 (5 bases). Trimming removed 3 bases at V and 2 bases at J, with 17 bases between. The CDR3 runs to 17 residues. This CDR3 is CASSFGYGGRGNQPQHF. In nucleotides, the CDR3 is TGTGCCAGCAGTTTTGGGTATGGGGGTAGGGGCAATCAGCCCCAGCATTTT.

This clonotype was recorded many times. This sequence joins TRBV7-2 and TRBJ2-5, with TRBD1 as a possible D gene (7 bases). Germline V gives CDR1 SGHTA, CDR2 FQGNSA. Trimming took 0 bases from V and 5 from J, leaving 16 bases between them. This CDR3 has 16 residues. The CDR3 loop reads CASSLALGGGRETQYF. The CDR3, as DNA: TGTGCCAGCAGCTTAGCCCTAGGAGGGGGCCGGGAGACCCAGTACTTC.

This clonotype was recorded a few times. The J gene is TRBJ2-7, the V gene TRBV7-2; D is unclear. The CDR3 has 13 residues. Germline CDR1 and CDR2: SGHTA and FQGNSA. The V gene lost 6 bases and the J gene lost 0 bases, with 9 bases spanning the gap. Here the CDR3 DNA reads TGTGCCAGCAGGTCTGCGAGCTCCTACGAGCAGTACTTC. This gives the protein CASRSASSYEQYF.

This clonotype was seen repeatedly, ten times or more. The chain uses TRBV7-8 and TRBJ2-7, with D perhaps matching TRBD2 (5 bases). This CDR3 spans 16 amino acids. Germline CDR1 and CDR2: SGHVS and FQNEAQ. V lost 1 base, J lost 0 bases, and 13 bases lay in between. CDR3 DNA sequence: TGTGCCAGCAGCTTAGTTGGTAGCGCCTCCTCCTACGAGCAGTACTTC. This gives the protein CASSLVGSASSYEQYF.

Remarks on this clonotype: An end of the junction does not agree with germline; a read error may underlie this. The chain employs TRBV2 and TRBJ1-2, with 8 bases aligning to TRBD1. Germline CDR1 and CDR2: SNHLY and FYNNEI. This CDR3 region has 14 residues. The CDR3 loop reads CASSEGQGRKGYTF. Here the CDR3 DNA reads TGTGCCAGCAGCGAAGGACAGGGACGGAAGGGCTACACCTTC.

Remarks on this clonotype: One base away lies a much larger clone, so this may be a sequencing read error. The V and J genes are TRBV7-9 and TRBJ1-1, with no clear D. The CDR3 covers 12 residues. CDR1 SEHNR and CDR2 FQNEAQ come from the germline V gene (reference sequence). With 3 bases removed from V and 10 bases from J, the gap between germline ends came to 12 bases. As DNA, the CDR3 is TGTGCCAGCAGCTTCGGGGTAGGAAGAGCTTTCTTT. Protein sequence: CASSFGVGRAFF. Together with reference TRBV7-9 and TRBJ1-1, the CDR3 gives the full variable domain: DTGVSQNPRHKITKRGQNVTFRCDPISEHNRLYWYRQTLGQGPEFLTYFQNEAQLEKSRLLSDRFSAERPKGSFSTLEIQRTEQGDSAMYLCASSFGVGRAFFGQGTRLTVV.

The rearrangement uses TRBV9 and TRBJ1-4, with TRBD1 matching over 11 bases. The CDR3 has 16 amino acids. Germline V gene data show CDR1 as SGDLS and CDR2 as YYNGEE. V shed 3 bases and J 4 bases; nucleotides not matched to a gene: 5. The CDR3 is CASSGGQGAFNEKLFF. CDR3 coding DNA: TGTGCCAGCAGCGGAGGACAGGGGGCTTTTAATGAAAAACTGTTTTTT.

The CDR3 is CASSVGTYNSPLHF. The CDR3 DNA follows: TGTGCCAGCAGTGTTGGGACCTATAATTCACCCCTCCACTTT. The chain is built from TRBV6-9 and TRBJ1-6; D ambiguous. V was pared by 5 bases and J by 2 bases, with 7 bases between. This CDR3 contains 14 residues. Looked up from germline, CDR1 is MNHGY and CDR2 is SVAAGI.

The J gene is TRBJ2-7, the V gene TRBV29-1; a weak D match, TRBD1 (8 bases). This CDR3 contains 14 residues. V was pared by 6 bases and J by 1 base, with 16 bases between. Germline V CDR1 and CDR2: SQVTM, ANQGSEA. In DNA, the CDR3 is TGCAGCGTAGGCACAGGGGGGGTATCCTACGAGCAGTACTTC. It yields the protein CSVGTGGVSYEQYF.

The V and J genes are TRBV11-1 and TRBJ2-7, with D possibly being TRBD2 (6 bases). The CDR3 spans 15 residues. Per germline, CDR1 SGHAT and CDR2 FQDESV (reference sequence). V was shortened by 5 bases and J by 0 bases, with 14 bases between the two germline ends. The CDR3 spells CASSPPGLYSYEQYF. The DNA of the CDR3 is TGTGCCAGCAGCCCGCCGGGACTTTACTCCTACGAGCAGTACTTC.

This clonotype was detected ten times or more. The genes are TRBV7-8 and TRBJ2-5; no firm D call. The CDR3 totals 14 residues. V was clipped by 3 bases and J by 5 bases, with 13 bases between them. Germline V lookup: CDR1 SGHVS, CDR2 FQNEAQ. The CDR3 bases are TGTGCCAGCAGCTTCCTTAATTCGGCGGAGACCCAGTACTTC. Translating it yields CASSFLNSAETQYF.

This clonotype occurred a few times. The chain uses TRBV28 and TRBJ1-2, with D unresolved. Germline lookup yields CDR1 MDHEN and CDR2 SYDVKM. V shed 1 base and J shed 5 bases, with 11 bases lying between them. The CDR3 spans 14 residues. CDR3 protein: CASSLYKEGYGYTF. The DNA for the CDR3 is TGTGCCAGCAGTTTATACAAGGAGGGATATGGCTACACCTTC.

This rearrangement joins TRBV29-1 to TRBJ2-2; 8 nucleotides line up with TRBD2. This CDR3 is 14 amino acids long. The V and J ends lost 5 bases and 7 bases, in that order; junction bases with no gene match: 9. CDR1 is SQVTM, CDR2 ANQGSEA, per germline. The CDR3 sequence is CSVRPGGVVGELFF. In nucleotides, the CDR3 is TGCAGCGTTCGCCCGGGGGGGGTTGTCGGGGAGCTGTTTTTT.